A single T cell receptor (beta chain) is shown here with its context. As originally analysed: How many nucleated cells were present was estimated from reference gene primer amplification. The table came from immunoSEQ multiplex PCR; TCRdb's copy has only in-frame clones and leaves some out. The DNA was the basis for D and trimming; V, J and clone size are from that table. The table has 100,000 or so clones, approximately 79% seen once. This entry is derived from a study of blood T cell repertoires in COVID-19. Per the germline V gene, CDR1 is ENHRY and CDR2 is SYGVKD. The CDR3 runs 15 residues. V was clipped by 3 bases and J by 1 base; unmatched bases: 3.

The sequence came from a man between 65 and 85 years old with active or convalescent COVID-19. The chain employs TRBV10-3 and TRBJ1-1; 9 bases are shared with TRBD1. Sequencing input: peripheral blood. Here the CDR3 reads CAISEWTGENTEAFF. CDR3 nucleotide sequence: TGTGCCATCAGTGAATGGACAGGGGAGAACACTGAAGCTTTCTTT.